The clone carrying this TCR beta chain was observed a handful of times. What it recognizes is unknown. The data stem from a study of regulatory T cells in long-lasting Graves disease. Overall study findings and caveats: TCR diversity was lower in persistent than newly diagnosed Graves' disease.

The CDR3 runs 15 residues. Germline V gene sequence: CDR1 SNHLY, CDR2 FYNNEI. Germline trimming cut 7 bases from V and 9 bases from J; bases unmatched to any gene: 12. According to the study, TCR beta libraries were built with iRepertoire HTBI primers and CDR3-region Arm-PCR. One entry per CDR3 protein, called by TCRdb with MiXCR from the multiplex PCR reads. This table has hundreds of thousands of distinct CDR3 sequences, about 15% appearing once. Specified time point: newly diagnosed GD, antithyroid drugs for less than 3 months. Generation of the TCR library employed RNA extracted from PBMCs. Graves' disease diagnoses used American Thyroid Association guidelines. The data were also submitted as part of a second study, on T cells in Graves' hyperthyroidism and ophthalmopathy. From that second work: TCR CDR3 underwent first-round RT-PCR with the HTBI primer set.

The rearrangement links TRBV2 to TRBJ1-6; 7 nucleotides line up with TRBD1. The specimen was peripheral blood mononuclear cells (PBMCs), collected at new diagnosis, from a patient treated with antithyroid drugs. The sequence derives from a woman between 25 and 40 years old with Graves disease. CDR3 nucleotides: TGTGCCAGCAATGGGGACAGCACCCTTTTTTCACCCCTCCACTTT. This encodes CASNGDSTLFSPLHF. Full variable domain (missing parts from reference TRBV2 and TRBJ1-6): EPEVTQTPSHQVTQMGQEVILRCVPISNHLYFYWYRQILGQKVEFLVSFYNNEISEKSEIFDDQFSVERPDGSNFTLKIRSTKLEDSAMYFCASNGDSTLFSPLHFGNGTRLTVT.